These T cell receptor beta chains were read from a single sample in a study of blood T cell repertoires in COVID-19. Data came from immunoSEQ multiplex PCR; TCRdb stores just in-frame clones and leaves some out. The sample yields some 230,000 clones, 70% to 90% seen once. The sample was peripheral blood. These TCRs come from a woman aged 45-59 years with COVID-19, enrolled during active disease. The CDR3 runs from the conserved cysteine through the conserved F or W. D genes are given only for firm matches. The size entry is marked missing in some rows and otherwise reads once, few, many or a size class.

J gene: TRBJ1-2; V gene: TRBV21-1; clone size: .; CDR3 length: 14; D gene: .; CDR3 protein: CASSKGRGKDGYTF; CDR3 DNA: TGTGCCAGCAGCAAAGGCAGGGGTAAGGATGGCTACACCTTC
J gene: TRBJ1-4; V gene: TRBV11-2; clone size: .; CDR3 length: 14; D gene: .; CDR3 protein: CASSLTDSNEKLFF; CDR3 DNA: TGTGCCAGCAGCTTAACAGATAGTAATGAAAAACTGTTTTTT
J gene: TRBJ1-2; V gene: TRBV11-2; clone size: .; CDR3 length: 12; D gene: TRBD1; CDR3 protein: CASSPGGYGYTF; CDR3 DNA: TGTGCCAGCAGCCCAGGGGGGTATGGCTACACCTTC
J gene: TRBJ2-1; V gene: TRBV4-3; clone size: .; CDR3 length: 16; D gene: TRBD2; CDR3 protein: CASSQAGLAPYNEQFF; CDR3 DNA: TGCGCCAGCAGCCAAGCTGGACTAGCCCCCTACAATGAGCAGTTCTTC
J gene: TRBJ2-2; V gene: TRBV9; clone size: .; CDR3 length: 14; D gene: .; CDR3 protein: CASSVSTFTGELFF; CDR3 DNA: TGTGCCAGCAGCGTTTCTACTTTCACCGGGGAGCTGTTTTTT
J gene: TRBJ2-7; V gene: TRBV19; clone size: .; CDR3 length: 15; D gene: TRBD1; CDR3 protein: CASSMPGTGHYEQYF; CDR3 DNA: TGTGCCAGTAGTATGCCCGGGACAGGGCACTACGAGCAGTACTTC
J gene: TRBJ1-1; V gene: TRBV19; clone size: once; CDR3 length: 14; D gene: TRBD1; CDR3 protein: CASSPTGGSVEAFF; CDR3 DNA: TGTGCCAGTAGTCCCACAGGGGGGAGCGTTGAAGCTTTCTTT
J gene: TRBJ2-7; V gene: TRBV2; clone size: .; CDR3 length: 17; D gene: TRBD2; CDR3 protein: CASSGRPSGGPSYEQYF; CDR3 DNA: TGTGCCAGCAGTGGCAGGCCTAGCGGGGGCCCTTCCTACGAGCAGTACTTC
J gene: TRBJ1-1; V gene: TRBV6-5; clone size: .; CDR3 length: 14; D gene: TRBD1; CDR3 protein: CASSRDRGKTEAFF; CDR3 DNA: TGTGCCAGCAGTCGAGACAGGGGGAAAACTGAAGCTTTCTTT
J gene: TRBJ2-7; V gene: TRBV28; clone size: .; CDR3 length: 14; D gene: .; CDR3 protein: CASSLRAPSYEQYF; CDR3 DNA: TGTGCCAGCAGTTTGAGGGCACCATCCTACGAGCAGTACTTC
J gene: TRBJ1-6; V gene: TRBV5-6; clone size: .; CDR3 length: 15; D gene: .; CDR3 protein: CASTGVGGASSPLHF; CDR3 DNA: TGTGCCAGCACCGGGGTGGGAGGCGCGAGTTCACCCCTCCACTTT
J gene: TRBJ2-5; V gene: TRBV7-2; clone size: .; CDR3 length: 16; D gene: TRBD1; CDR3 protein: CASSSWATGDLETQYF; CDR3 DNA: TGTGCCAGCAGCTCTTGGGCAACAGGGGATCTAGAGACCCAGTACTTC
J gene: TRBJ2-5; V gene: TRBV7-9; clone size: .; CDR3 length: 14; D gene: TRBD2; CDR3 protein: CASSSGGLGETQYF; CDR3 DNA: TGTGCCAGCAGCTCGGGAGGGTTAGGGGAGACCCAGTACTTC
J gene: TRBJ2-4; V gene: TRBV3-1/TRBV3-2; clone size: .; CDR3 length: 13; D gene: .; CDR3 protein: CASSPQIATIQYF; CDR3 DNA: TGTGCCAGCAGCCCCCAGATAGCTACCATTCAGTACTTC
J gene: TRBJ1-1; V gene: TRBV27; clone size: .; CDR3 length: 12; D gene: .; CDR3 protein: CAAGALGTEAFF; CDR3 DNA: TGTGCCGCGGGGGCCCTTGGAACTGAAGCTTTCTTT
J gene: TRBJ2-4; V gene: TRBV7-2; clone size: .; CDR3 length: 17; D gene: TRBD2; CDR3 protein: CASSVYLSGGAGNIQYF; CDR3 DNA: TGTGCCAGCAGCGTTTATCTTAGCGGGGGCGCCGGAAACATTCAGTACTTC
J gene: TRBJ2-1; V gene: TRBV19; clone size: .; CDR3 length: 14; D gene: .; CDR3 protein: CASSIAVHSGEQFF; CDR3 DNA: TGTGCCAGTAGTATAGCGGTTCACTCGGGTGAGCAGTTCTTC
J gene: TRBJ1-2; V gene: TRBV9; clone size: few; CDR3 length: 14; D gene: TRBD1; CDR3 protein: CASSVGGQGYGYTF; CDR3 DNA: TGTGCCAGCAGCGTAGGGGGACAGGGCTATGGCTACACCTTC
J gene: TRBJ1-6; V gene: TRBV28; clone size: .; CDR3 length: 15; D gene: .; CDR3 protein: CASSLRGVYNSPLHF; CDR3 DNA: TGTGCCAGCAGTTTAAGGGGTGTTTATAATTCACCCCTCCACTTT
J gene: TRBJ2-1; V gene: TRBV19; clone size: .; CDR3 length: 13; D gene: TRBD1; CDR3 protein: CAVGTGAYNEQFF; CDR3 DNA: TGTGCCGTCGGGACAGGGGCCTACAATGAGCAGTTCTTC
J gene: TRBJ1-5; V gene: TRBV25-1; clone size: .; CDR3 length: 13; D gene: TRBD1; CDR3 protein: CASSSDRGSPQHF; CDR3 DNA: TGTGCCAGCAGTTCTGACAGGGGTAGTCCCCAGCATTTT
J gene: TRBJ1-4; V gene: TRBV7-9; clone size: .; CDR3 length: 14; D gene: .; CDR3 protein: CASSLKGEGEKLFF; CDR3 DNA: TGTGCCAGCAGCTTAAAAGGGGAAGGTGAAAAACTGTTTTTT
J gene: TRBJ2-2; V gene: TRBV11-3; clone size: .; CDR3 length: 15; D gene: .; CDR3 protein: CASSRGTANTGELFF; CDR3 DNA: TGTGCCAGCAGTCGCGGGACAGCGAACACCGGGGAGCTGTTTTTT
J gene: TRBJ1-1; V gene: TRBV5-1; clone size: once; CDR3 length: 14; D gene: .; CDR3 protein: CASSLGHQNTEAFF; CDR3 DNA: TGCGCCAGCAGCTTGGGGCACCAGAACACTGAAGCTTTCTTT
J gene: TRBJ2-2; V gene: TRBV10-2; clone size: .; CDR3 length: 15; D gene: TRBD1; CDR3 protein: CASSVQGVNTGELFF; CDR3 DNA: TGCGCCAGCAGTGTCCAGGGGGTGAACACCGGGGAGCTGTTTTTT
J gene: TRBJ2-1; V gene: TRBV5-1; clone size: once; CDR3 length: 16; D gene: TRBD2; CDR3 protein: CAGSLGSGGLYNEQFF; CDR3 DNA: TGCGCCGGCAGCTTGGGTAGCGGGGGACTTTACAATGAGCAGTTCTTC
J gene: TRBJ2-3; V gene: TRBV19; clone size: once; CDR3 length: 14; D gene: TRBD1; CDR3 protein: CASRLQGITDTQYF; CDR3 DNA: TGTGCCAGTAGACTACAGGGGATCACAGATACGCAGTATTTT
J gene: TRBJ2-1; V gene: TRBV11-3; clone size: .; CDR3 length: 16; D gene: TRBD2; CDR3 protein: CASSLGGGLAGNEQFF; CDR3 DNA: TGTGCCAGCAGCTTAGGCGGGGGGCTAGCGGGGAATGAGCAGTTCTTC
J gene: TRBJ1-5; V gene: TRBV7-2; clone size: .; CDR3 length: 15; D gene: TRBD1; CDR3 protein: CASSSGDRPYQPQHF; CDR3 DNA: TGTGCCAGCAGCTCTGGGGACAGGCCTTATCAGCCCCAGCATTTT
J gene: TRBJ2-3; V gene: TRBV24-1; clone size: .; CDR3 length: 18; D gene: TRBD1; CDR3 protein: CATSDRNQGAPSTDTQYF; CDR3 DNA: TGTGCCACCAGTGACCGCAACCAGGGGGCCCCCAGCACAGATACGCAGTATTTT
J gene: TRBJ1-1; V gene: TRBV30; clone size: .; CDR3 length: 16; D gene: .; CDR3 protein: CAWSVRTGGVDTEAFF; CDR3 DNA: TGTGCCTGGAGTGTACGGACCGGAGGGGTGGACACTGAAGCTTTCTTT
J gene: TRBJ2-4; V gene: TRBV7-2; clone size: .; CDR3 length: 15; D gene: TRBD1; CDR3 protein: CASSRQGAGMDIQYF; CDR3 DNA: TGTGCCAGCAGCCGTCAGGGGGCGGGGATGGACATTCAGTACTTC
J gene: TRBJ2-1; V gene: TRBV5-1; clone size: once; CDR3 length: 15; D gene: .; CDR3 protein: CASSGAGQRYNEQFF; CDR3 DNA: TGCGCCAGCAGCGGCGCCGGACAACGCTACAATGAGCAGTTCTTC
J gene: TRBJ1-4; V gene: TRBV19; clone size: .; CDR3 length: 14; D gene: .; CDR3 protein: CASAQGGTNEKLFF; CDR3 DNA: TGTGCCAGTGCTCAAGGGGGAACTAATGAAAAACTGTTTTTT
J gene: TRBJ1-6; V gene: TRBV14; clone size: few; CDR3 length: 15; D gene: TRBD1; CDR3 protein: CASSHKDRKNSPLHF; CDR3 DNA: TGTGCCAGCAGCCATAAGGACAGGAAAAATTCACCCCTCCACTTT
J gene: TRBJ1-2; V gene: TRBV28; clone size: .; CDR3 length: 18; D gene: TRBD1; CDR3 protein: CASSYRTGAFARDRGYTF; CDR3 DNA: TGTGCCAGCAGTTATAGGACAGGGGCCTTCGCGAGGGACCGGGGCTACACCTTC
J gene: TRBJ1-2; V gene: TRBV30; clone size: .; CDR3 length: 14; D gene: TRBD1; CDR3 protein: CAWRGAGTGDGYTF; CDR3 DNA: TGTGCCTGGAGGGGGGCCGGGACAGGGGACGGCTACACCTTC